The 20 T cell receptor beta chains below come from one sample, sequenced in a study of shared clonotypes between healthy human individuals (dated by TCRdb to 2018 to 2021). Library preparation employed the immunoSEQ multiplex PCR assay. Here the immuneACCESS table is served through TCRdb, limited to in-frame sequences with V and J called. Missing clones are a known gap in these copies; in checked studies unresolved V genes cover under half, and the rest lacks a known reason. This sample comprises hundreds of thousands of clones, about 80% of them detected only once. Around 2% of the sample goes to the ten largest clones. The sequenced sample consisted of memory CD4+ T cells sorted from blood. Taken with the paper, the label for cell subset or site translates to: CD45RA-negative fraction. These receptors all stem from a woman aged 30 to 39 in good health.

This chain connects TRBV19 to TRBJ2-3; the match to TRBD1 covers 7 bases. The CDR3 is made up of 14 amino acids. J gave up 4 bases and V 5 bases, and 6 bases lay outside the gene matches. Germline lookup yields CDR1 LNHDA and CDR2 SQIVND (reference sequence). CDR3 sequence reads: CASSPQGWSDTQYF. CDR3 in DNA: TGTGCCAGTAGTCCACAGGGGTGGTCAGATACGCAGTATTTT.

The rearrangement uses TRBV28 and TRBJ2-5; no firm D call. The V gene lost 6 bases and the J gene lost 6 bases, with 11 bases spanning the gap. The CDR3 has 12 amino acids. The germline V gene encodes CDR1 MDHEN and CDR2 SYDVKM. CDR3 in amino acids: CASSPIRKTQYF. In nucleotides, the CDR3 is TGTGCCAGCAGCCCAATCAGGAAGACCCAGTACTTC.

This clone was detected only a few times. The chain has TRBV15 and TRBJ1-5, with D uncertain. V was pared by 0 bases and J by 7 bases, with 10 bases between. The CDR3 sequence is 14 residues long. The germline V gene has CDR1 LNHNV and CDR2 YYDKDF (reference sequence). DNA for the CDR3: TGTGCCACCAGCAGAGATGCGAGGCAACAGCCCCAGCATTTT. Translated: CATSRDARQQPQHF.

This clone has only a few counts. The V call is TRBV7-9, the J call TRBJ1-1, with D tentatively TRBD1 (5 bases). The CDR3 has 13 residues. Germline V gene sequence: CDR1 SEHNR, CDR2 FQNEAQ (reference sequence). Trimming took off 1 base at V and 10 bases at J, with 13 bases between the two ends. CDR3 coding DNA: TGTGCCAGCAGCTTAGGTGAGGGGCGCGGAGCTTTCTTT. Residues: CASSLGEGRGAFF.

This chain links TRBV19 with TRBJ2-6; no clear D gene. In germline, CDR1 is LNHDA, CDR2 SQIVND (reference sequence). This CDR3 has 14 residues. V was shortened by 3 bases and J by 2 bases, with 5 bases between the two germline ends. CDR3 bases: TGTGCCAGTAGTATCGGCCCTGGGGCCAACGTCCTGACTTTC. Amino acids: CASSIGPGANVLTF.

The CDR3 loop reads CASSPAVARDNEQFF. In nucleotides, the CDR3 is TGTGCCAGCAGCCCCGCCGTGGCTAGAGACAATGAGCAGTTCTTC. The chain links TRBV9 to TRBJ2-1; D is unresolved. V lost 4 bases, J lost 5 bases, and 16 bases lay in between. The CDR3 totals 15 residues. Germline V gives CDR1 SGDLS, CDR2 YYNGEE.

The chain combines TRBV10-1 with TRBJ1-1, with D possibly TRBD1 on 5 matching bases. The V gene's germline CDR1 is WNHNN and CDR2 SYGVQD (reference sequence). CDR3 length equals 15 residues. Trimming left V 0 bases short and J 4 bases short, with 12 bases between. The CDR3 loop is CASSESEGRGTEAFF. The CDR3 region has the DNA TGCGCCAGCAGTGAGTCGGAGGGAAGGGGCACTGAAGCTTTCTTT.

The chain has TRBV7-9 and TRBJ2-7; TRBD1 matches at 7 bases. There are 16 residues in the CDR3. Trimming took 4 bases from V and 0 from J; bases not matched to a gene: 9. CDR1 and CDR2 (germline): SEHNR, FQNEAQ (reference sequence). CDR3 protein: CASSWPDRIHSYEQYF. CDR3 DNA: TGTGCCAGCAGCTGGCCGGACAGGATCCACTCCTACGAGCAGTACTTC.

This chain links TRBV6-5 with TRBJ2-6; D unresolved. The CDR3 spans 15 residues. CDR1 and CDR2 (germline): MNHEY, SVGAGI. V was trimmed by 1 base and J by 0 bases, leaving 4 bases between them. The CDR3 region is CASSYYASGANVLTF. CDR3 in DNA: TGTGCCAGCAGTTACTATGCCTCTGGGGCCAACGTCCTGACTTTC.

The rearrangement uses TRBV6-5 and TRBJ2-7, with D possibly being TRBD1 or TRBD2 (5 bases each). V lost 3 bases and J lost 2, with 17 bases in between. Germline V gives CDR1 MNHEY, CDR2 SVGAGI. CDR3 size: 16 residues. CDR3 amino acids: CASSYMWDPNPYEQYF. CDR3 DNA: TGTGCCAGCAGTTATATGTGGGACCCGAACCCCTACGAGCAGTACTTC.

V usage is TRBV7-2 and J usage is TRBJ2-3, with a weak D call TRBD1 (7 bases). CDR3 size: 17 residues. Trimming stripped 5 bases from V and 0 bases from J, with 18 bases between. The germline gives CDR1 SGHTA, CDR2 FQGNSA. The CDR3 DNA reads TGTGCCAGCAGCCGACGCGGGACAGCCTCTAGCACAGATACGCAGTATTTT. Protein sequence: CASSRRGTASSTDTQYF.

Turning to this clone: This may stem from a read error, because a much larger clone lies one nucleotide away. The chain combines TRBV7-9 with TRBJ1-4, with D tentatively TRBD1 (5 bases). V shed 5 bases and J shed 0 bases, with 10 bases lying between them. The germline gives CDR1 SEHNR, CDR2 FQNEAQ (reference sequence). The CDR3 sequence is 15 residues long. The CDR3 reads CASSTQGATNEKLFF. The CDR3 region has the DNA TGTGCCAGCAGCACCCAGGGAGCAACTAATGAAAAACTGTTTTTT.

The chain couples TRBV25-1 to TRBJ2-1; possible D gene TRBD1, 5 bases. V was shortened by 5 bases and J by 13 bases, with 18 bases between the two germline ends. There are 13 residues in the CDR3. Germline V gene lookup returns CDR1 MGHDK and CDR2 SYGVNS. CDR3 in DNA: TGTGCCAGCAGTCCCTGGGGCCTCCCGATACAGTTCTTC. It yields the protein CASSPWGLPIQFF.

This chain joins TRBV21-1 and TRBJ1-1. TRBV21-1 corresponds to a pseudogene. This CDR3 has 16 residues. CDR3 region: CASSKKSEGLNTEAFF. In nucleotides, the CDR3 is TGTGCCAGCAGCAAAAAATCGGAGGGGCTGAACACTGAAGCTTTCTTT.

This rearrangement joins TRBV5-4 to TRBJ2-7; D may be TRBD2 (6 bases). Trimming took 4 bases from V and 4 from J, leaving 18 bases between them. The CDR3 length is 15 residues. Germline V gene sequence: CDR1 SGHNT, CDR2 YYREEE (reference sequence). CDR3 residues: CASSRRDSESYEQYF. The CDR3 DNA reads as TGTGCCAGCAGCCGCCGGGACTCAGAATCTTACGAGCAGTACTTC.

This clone was found once. The V gene is TRBV19, the J gene TRBJ1-5; no firm D call. Germline V gene sequence: CDR1 LNHDA, CDR2 SQIVND (reference sequence). The V gene lost 7 bases and the J gene lost 2 bases, with 9 bases spanning the gap. There are 13 residues in the CDR3. This chain's CDR3 is CASKRGGNQPQHF. CDR3 bases: TGTGCCAGTAAGCGGGGAGGCAATCAGCCCCAGCATTTT.

V is TRBV25-1 and J is TRBJ1-4; D possibly corresponds to TRBD1 (6 bases). Germline values: CDR1 MGHDK, CDR2 SYGVNS. Trimming took 2 bases from V and 8 from J, leaving 18 bases between them. The CDR3 consists of 16 residues. CDR3 sequence reads: CASSEPRGPTREKLFF. For the CDR3, the DNA is TGTGCCAGCAGTGAACCCAGGGGCCCCACTCGGGAAAAACTGTTTTTT.

The chain is built from TRBV7-9 and TRBJ2-1, with D possibly matching TRBD1 (6 bases). Trimming took 5 bases from V and 7 from J, leaving 18 bases between them. Germline CDR1 is SEHNR and CDR2 is FQNEAQ (reference sequence). This CDR3 region has 15 residues. Here the CDR3 reads CASSPYRDTGNEQFF. CDR3 coding DNA: TGTGCCAGCAGCCCCTACCGGGACACTGGGAATGAGCAGTTCTTC.

The genes are TRBV7-9 and TRBJ2-1, with D possibly being TRBD1 or TRBD2 (5 bases each). Trimming left V 5 bases short and J 2 bases short, with 19 bases between. The CDR3 covers 17 residues. CDR1 is SEHNR, CDR2 FQNEAQ, per germline (reference sequence). The CDR3 DNA sequence: TGTGCCAGCAGCCCCGGGGCGAGTCAGGATGCCTACAATGAGCAGTTCTTC. It encodes CASSPGASQDAYNEQFF.

The rearrangement uses TRBV18 and TRBJ1-2; D is ambiguous. The V end lost 1 base, the J end lost 1 base, and 7 bases lay between the germline ends. CDR3 length: 14 amino acids. Germline V gene sequence: CDR1 KGHSH, CDR2 LQKENI. CDR3 region: CASSPQERNYGYTF. CDR3 nucleotides: TGTGCCAGCTCACCACAGGAACGTAACTATGGCTACACCTTC.